One and the same sample provided the 31 T cell receptor beta chains below, sequenced in a study of shared clonotypes between healthy human individuals. Method: immunoSEQ multiplex PCR; TCRdb's copy keeps in-frame clones and lacks some. The data show some 1.5 million clones, roughly 95% seen once. The sequenced sample was naive CD4+ T cells sorted from blood. The subset: CD45RA+ positively selected. The origin of the receptors is a man aged 25 to 40 in good health.

The count of this clone is one. The chain has TRBV5-4 and TRBJ2-2; D is unclear. The CDR3 consists of 15 residues. Germline V lookup: CDR1 SGHNT, CDR2 YYREEE (reference sequence). Trimming removed 1 base from V and 6 bases from J, with 13 bases in between. Written as DNA, the CDR3 is TGTGCCAGCAGCTTGCCCCCCGGGCCCGCCGGGGAGCTGTTTTTT. This translates into CASSLPPGPAGELFF. Using reference TRBV5-4 and TRBJ2-2 for the parts outside the CDR3, the full variable domain is ETGVTQSPTHLIKTRGQQVTLRCSSQSGHNTVSWYQQALGQGPQFIFQYYREEENGRGNFPPRFSGLQFPNYSSELNVNALELDDSALYLCASSLPPGPAGELFFGEGSRLTVL.

The chain couples TRBV11-1 to TRBJ2-2; 11 bases agree with TRBD2. Per germline, CDR1 SGHAT and CDR2 FQDESV (reference sequence). Losses at the gene ends were 5 bases for V and 3 bases for J; bases not matched to a gene: 5. The CDR3 totals 16 residues. The chain's CDR3 is CASSVLAGGDTGELFF. In DNA form, the CDR3 reads TGTGCCAGCAGCGTTTTAGCGGGAGGGGACACCGGGGAGCTGTTTTTT.

CDR3 region: CASSGDSLLNEQYF. CDR3 in DNA: TGTGCCAGCAGCGGGGACAGCCTCCTAAACGAGCAGTACTTC. The V call is TRBV9, the J call TRBJ2-7; 7 positions agree with TRBD1. Trimming cost V 3 bases and J 5 bases; bases outside gene matches: 8. The germline CDR1 and CDR2 sequences are SGDLS and YYNGEE. CDR3 size: 14 residues.

V gene TRBV7-3 combines with J gene TRBJ2-2; the match to TRBD2 covers 14 bases. The CDR3 contains 20 residues. CDR1 SGHTA and CDR2 FQGTGA come from the germline V gene. V dropped 5 bases and J dropped 2; count of bases not matched to a gene: 13. The CDR3 nucleotides read TGTGCCAGCAGCGATATTACGGGACTAGCGGGAGTCTTTAACACCGGGGAGCTGTTTTTT. Translating gives CASSDITGLAGVFNTGELFF.

The chain couples TRBV9 to TRBJ2-1; D remains ambiguous. This CDR3 is built from 15 residues. V lost 4 bases, J lost 3 bases, and 14 bases lay in between. Germline V gives CDR1 SGDLS, CDR2 YYNGEE. The CDR3 nucleotides are TGTGCCAGCAGCCCCCTTGGGGATTTCTACAATGAGCAGTTCTTC. Translated: CASSPLGDFYNEQFF.

The chain recombines TRBV9 with TRBJ2-1, with 7 bases fitting TRBD2. This CDR3 is 14 amino acids long. J gave up 12 bases and V 0 bases, and 9 bases lay outside the gene matches. Looked up from germline, CDR1 is SGDLS and CDR2 is YYNGEE. CDR3 protein: CASSVAKEGGGQFF. The CDR3 DNA is TGTGCCAGCAGCGTAGCTAAGGAGGGCGGGGGGCAGTTCTTC.

This chain uses TRBV29-1 with TRBJ2-7, with 8 bases that match TRBD2. With V trimmed by 7 bases and J by 1 base, 12 bases remained unmatched. Germline V gene lookup returns CDR1 SQVTM and CDR2 ANQGSEA. This CDR3 region has 15 residues. The DNA of the CDR3 is TGCAGCGGTCTTAGATTAGGCGGGGGGTCCTACGAGCAGTACTTC. Its translation is CSGLRLGGGSYEQYF.

V gene TRBV11-2 combines with J gene TRBJ2-2, with 7 nucleotides matching TRBD2. J was trimmed by 3 bases and V by 3 bases; bases with no gene match: 4. The CDR3 extends over 15 amino acids. The V gene's germline CDR1 is SGHAT and CDR2 FQNNGV. The DNA of the CDR3 is TGTGCCAGCAGCTTCTCGGGAGGTTACACCGGGGAGCTGTTTTTT. As protein: CASSFSGGYTGELFF.

The chain joins TRBV28 to TRBJ2-7; D is perhaps TRBD2 (5 bases). CDR3 length equals 14 residues. V shed 6 bases and J shed 1 base, with 13 bases lying between them. From germline, CDR1 is MDHEN and CDR2 SYDVKM. The DNA for the CDR3 is TGTGCCAGCAGACGCCGGGAACCTTCCTACGAGCAGTACTTC. This translates into CASRRREPSYEQYF.

The chain is built from TRBV11-2 and TRBJ1-1; D is perhaps TRBD1 (5 bases). Looked up from germline, CDR1 is SGHAT and CDR2 is FQNNGV. This CDR3 is 18 amino acids long. Trimming stripped 0 bases from V and 1 base from J, with 18 bases between. CDR3 sequence: CASSLEWSWRDQNTEAFF. Here the CDR3 DNA reads TGTGCCAGCAGCTTAGAATGGTCTTGGAGGGACCAGAACACTGAAGCTTTCTTT.

V gene TRBV9 combines with J gene TRBJ2-7, with D unclear. Trimming removed 0 bases from V and 6 bases from J, with 13 bases in between. This CDR3 is built from 14 residues. Germline V gene data show CDR1 as SGDLS and CDR2 as YYNGEE. CDR3 loop: CASSVGPRSAEQYF. The CDR3 coding sequence is TGTGCCAGCAGCGTAGGGCCCCGGAGCGCCGAGCAGTACTTC. Filled out from reference TRBV9 and TRBJ2-7, the complete variable domain reads DSGVTQTPKHLITATGQRVTLRCSPRSGDLSVYWYQQSLDQGLQFLIQYYNGEERAKGNILERFSAQQFPDLHSELNLSSLELGDSALYFCASSVGPRSAEQYFGPGTRLTVT.

The sample holds one count of this clone. The V and J genes are TRBV14 and TRBJ2-5; the match to TRBD2 covers 10 bases. With V trimmed by 3 bases and J by 8 bases, 3 bases remained unmatched. The germline CDR1 and CDR2 sequences are SGHDN and FVKESK. The length of the CDR3 is 13 residues. The CDR3 loop is CASSHTSGTTQYF. The CDR3 DNA follows: TGTGCCAGCAGCCACACTAGCGGGACAACCCAGTACTTC.

The chain couples TRBV18 to TRBJ2-3; D unresolved. Germline-derived CDR1 and CDR2 are KGHSH and LQKENI. This CDR3 region has 14 residues. Trimming left V 6 bases short and J 0 bases short, with 10 bases between. CDR3 loop: CASSPERSTDTQYF. The CDR3 DNA is TGTGCCAGCTCCCCGGAACGGAGCACAGATACGCAGTATTTT.

Only one count was recorded for this clone. J is TRBJ2-3 and V is TRBV5-6; maybe TRBD2 (5 bases). The CDR3 runs 15 residues. CDR1 is SGHDT, CDR2 YYEEEE, per germline. With 2 bases removed from V and 3 bases from J, the gap between germline ends came to 13 bases. In nucleotides, the CDR3 is TGTGCCAGCAGCTTAAGTACTAGTCCAACAGATACGCAGTATTTT. Translation gives CASSLSTSPTDTQYF.

V usage is TRBV18 and J usage is TRBJ1-1, with D possibly being TRBD1 (6 bases). The CDR3 has 15 amino acids. V was trimmed by 4 bases and J by 1 base, leaving 13 bases between them. Germline lookup yields CDR1 KGHSH and CDR2 LQKENI. This chain's CDR3 is CASSQDRTRNTEAFF. CDR3 DNA sequence: TGTGCCAGCTCACAAGACAGGACAAGGAACACTGAAGCTTTCTTT.

The chain links TRBV19 to TRBJ2-7; 9 nucleotides match TRBD1. The length of the CDR3 is 15 residues. The germline gives CDR1 LNHDA, CDR2 SQIVND (reference sequence). Germline trimming cut 6 bases from V and 2 bases from J; bases unmatched to any gene: 8. The CDR3 region has the DNA TGTGCCAGTAGGGGGACAGGGACTTCGACCTACGAGCAGTACTTC. It yields the protein CASRGTGTSTYEQYF.

The J gene is TRBJ2-4, the V gene TRBV5-1; D is possibly TRBD1 (10 bases). Between the trimmed V and J ends, which lost 3 bases and 7 bases, there was a span of 20 bases. The CDR3 runs 16 residues. Germline V gene lookup returns CDR1 SGHRS and CDR2 YFSETQ. The chain's CDR3 is CASSYRLADRGNIQYF. CDR3 coding DNA: TGCGCCAGCAGCTACCGACTAGCGGACAGGGGGAACATTCAGTACTTC.

The genes are TRBV4-1 and TRBJ2-2; 7 bases are shared with TRBD1. CDR3 length: 17 amino acids. The V gene end was trimmed by 0 bases and the J gene end by 5 bases; junction bases not matched to a gene: 9. The germline V gene has CDR1 MGHRA and CDR2 YSYEKL. Here the CDR3 reads CASSQDEGGGYTGELFF. The CDR3 coding sequence is TGCGCCAGCAGCCAAGATGAAGGGGGCGGTTATACCGGGGAGCTGTTTTTT.

The gene calls are TRBV5-1 and TRBJ1-3; D is uncertain. Germline lookup yields CDR1 SGHRS and CDR2 YFSETQ. CDR3 size: 15 residues. Deletions cut 0 bases from V and 1 base from J, with 8 bases between. Here the CDR3 DNA reads TGCGCCAGCAGCTTGGGGACGGCTTCTGGAAACACCATATATTTT. Protein: CASSLGTASGNTIYF.

The chain couples TRBV27 to TRBJ2-1; 7 bases line up with TRBD1. CDR3 length: 15 residues. Germline CDR1 reads MNHEY; CDR2 reads SMNVEV (reference sequence). With V trimmed by 7 bases and J by 7 bases, 13 bases remained unmatched. The CDR3 sequence: CASTSQGLQLNEQFF. In nucleotides, the CDR3 is TGTGCCAGCACCTCACAGGGGCTACAGTTGAATGAGCAGTTCTTC.

The chain couples TRBV29-1 to TRBJ1-2; a possible D gene is TRBD1 (5 bases). Germline V gives CDR1 SQVTM, CDR2 ANQGSEA. The CDR3 length is 12 residues. V was shortened by 4 bases and J by 6 bases, with 12 bases between the two germline ends. The CDR3 region has the DNA TGCAGCGTTGTAGGTAGGGGTGATGGCTACACCTTC. It yields the protein CSVVGRGDGYTF.

The genes are TRBV11-2 and TRBJ2-1, with 8 bases fitting TRBD2. The CDR3 has 14 residues. Trimming took 1 base from V and 5 from J; bases not matched to a gene: 1. Germline V gives CDR1 SGHAT, CDR2 FQNNGV. The CDR3 nucleotides read TGTGCCAGCAGCTTAGCGGGAGGGCACAATGAGCAGTTCTTC. Its translation: CASSLAGGHNEQFF.

A single count supports this clone. This chain connects TRBV28 to TRBJ2-1; D remains ambiguous. CDR3 size: 15 residues. V lost 5 bases and J 2 bases, leaving 13 bases between the germline ends. Per germline, CDR1 MDHEN and CDR2 SYDVKM. This CDR3 reads CASSTIGTPYNEQFF. Written as DNA, the CDR3 is TGTGCCAGCAGTACGATCGGTACCCCCTACAATGAGCAGTTCTTC.

The chain couples TRBV25-1 to TRBJ2-1; 8 nucleotides agree with TRBD2. The trim removed 3 bases at V and 3 bases at J, leaving 7 bases unmatched. The germline V gene encodes CDR1 MGHDK and CDR2 SYGVNS. The CDR3 spans 16 residues. Here the CDR3 DNA reads TGTGCCAGCAGTGACCCAGCGGGAGAAAACTACAATGAGCAGTTCTTC. Protein: CASSDPAGENYNEQFF.

The chain links TRBV21-1 to TRBJ2-7. TRBV21-1 is a recognized pseudogene. CDR3 length equals 15 residues. Here the CDR3 DNA reads TGTGCCAGCAGCATAGAGGACGCTCACCTACGAGAGCAGTACTTC. Translation gives CASSIEDAHLREQYF.

This chain connects TRBV9 to TRBJ2-7; 9 positions match TRBD2. This CDR3 has 15 residues. The germline gives CDR1 SGDLS, CDR2 YYNGEE. Trimming took 0 bases from V and 6 from J; bases not matched to a gene: 7. The CDR3 sequence is CASSVGAGGPVEQYF. The CDR3 region has the DNA TGTGCCAGCAGCGTAGGGGCGGGAGGGCCAGTCGAGCAGTACTTC. Looking up the rest from reference TRBV9 and TRBJ2-7 gives the full variable domain: DSGVTQTPKHLITATGQRVTLRCSPRSGDLSVYWYQQSLDQGLQFLIQYYNGEERAKGNILERFSAQQFPDLHSELNLSSLELGDSALYFCASSVGAGGPVEQYFGPGTRLTVT.

This sequence joins TRBV29-1 and TRBJ2-5; D gene unclear. CDR1 and CDR2 (germline): SQVTM, ANQGSEA. The CDR3 is made up of 11 amino acids. The ends were cut back, 4 bases at V and 4 bases at J, with 7 bases in the middle. The CDR3 spells CSVVRTETQYF. The CDR3 DNA reads TGCAGCGTTGTCAGGACAGAGACCCAGTACTTC.

Notes on this clone: Other DNA sequences in the sample encode the same CDR3. The chain is built from TRBV5-1 and TRBJ2-5, with D possibly being TRBD1 (5 bases). The CDR3 has 14 residues. Trimming stripped 0 bases from V and 2 bases from J, with 8 bases between. Germline-derived CDR1 and CDR2 are SGHRS and YFSETQ. CDR3 in DNA: TGCGCCAGCAGCTTGGCAACAGGACAAGAGACCCAGTACTTC. Encoded protein: CASSLATGQETQYF.

The chain is built from TRBV7-2 and TRBJ2-3; D is ambiguous. Germline V gene sequence: CDR1 SGHTA, CDR2 FQGNSA. The CDR3 has 16 amino acids. V lost 2 bases, J lost 2 bases, and 14 bases lay in between. CDR3 amino acids: CASSLHTGADTDTQYF. CDR3 nucleotide sequence: TGTGCCAGCAGCTTACATACCGGAGCAGACACAGATACGCAGTATTTT.

The rearrangement uses TRBV25-1 and TRBJ2-7, with D unresolved. The CDR3 length is 15 residues. Deletions cut 3 bases from V and 7 bases from J, with 19 bases between. Germline CDR1 reads MGHDK; CDR2 reads SYGVNS. The CDR3 spells CASSDPRSSSSEQYF. The CDR3 nucleotides are TGTGCCAGCAGTGACCCCCGCAGTTCGAGCTCGGAGCAGTACTTC.

The sample holds one count of this clone. The V call is TRBV5-6, the J call TRBJ2-6, with 10 bases lining up with TRBD1. The CDR3 extends over 18 amino acids. With V trimmed by 2 bases and J by 0 bases, 5 bases remained unmatched. Germline V gives CDR1 SGHDT, CDR2 YYEEEE. As DNA, the CDR3 is TGTGCCAGCAGCTTCCGGGACAGGGGCCGCTCTGGGGCCAACGTCCTGACTTTC. Translation: CASSFRDRGRSGANVLTF.